Presented here are 16 T cell receptor beta chains from one specimen sequenced in a study of shared T cell receptors in the human thymus. Clones were sequenced by immunoSEQ multiplex PCR, and TCRdb holds only the in-frame ones, with some missing. The sample comprises about 500,000 clones, around 78% of which are singletons, and about 0.013% rests with the top ten. These records were also assigned to another study, of human thymus T cells.

The sequenced material came from thymocytes. Every receptor here comes from a boy in the first two years of life with a congenital heart defect.

The chain employs TRBV7-9 and TRBJ1-1; TRBD1 is a possible D gene (6 bases). This CDR3 has 18 amino acids. In germline, CDR1 is SEHNR, CDR2 FQNEAQ (reference sequence). The germline V and J ends were trimmed by 5 bases and 4 bases, with 26 bases remaining between them. The CDR3 reads CASSSGVGGRKVGTEAFF. The CDR3 DNA reads TGTGCCAGCAGCAGTGGGGTGGGGGGGCGAAAGGTGGGCACTGAAGCTTTCTTT.

This rearrangement joins TRBV5-4 to TRBJ1-6, with 7 bases lining up with TRBD1. V shed 4 bases and J 5 bases; nucleotides not matched to a gene: 6. The germline V gene encodes CDR1 SGHNT and CDR2 YYREEE (reference sequence). This CDR3 is built from 15 residues. The CDR3 loop reads CASSPGQTNNSPLHF. CDR3 nucleotides: TGTGCCAGCAGCCCGGGACAGACCAATAATTCACCCCTCCACTTT.

The chain carries TRBV2 and TRBJ2-4; D is uncertain. V lost 7 bases and J lost 1, with 14 bases in between. The length of the CDR3 is 15 residues. The germline V gene has CDR1 SNHLY and CDR2 FYNNEI. The CDR3 DNA follows: TGTGCCAGCACCCAGGTCCCAAGGGCCAAAAACATTCAGTACTTC. It yields the protein CASTQVPRAKNIQYF. Drawing the rest from reference TRBV2 and TRBJ2-4, the complete variable domain is EPEVTQTPSHQVTQMGQEVILRCVPISNHLYFYWYRQILGQKVEFLVSFYNNEISEKSEIFDDQFSVERPDGSNFTLKIRSTKLEDSAMYFCASTQVPRAKNIQYFGAGTRLSVL.

The rearrangement joins TRBV9 to TRBJ2-1, with a tentative D call TRBD2 (5 bases). The germline CDR1 and CDR2 sequences are SGDLS and YYNGEE. Trimming left V 3 bases short and J 5 bases short, with 18 bases between. The CDR3 length is 16 residues. DNA of the CDR3: TGTGCCAGCAGCGATATCGGTACTCGGGATGACAATGAGCAGTTCTTC. As protein: CASSDIGTRDDNEQFF.

V usage is TRBV6-5 and J usage is TRBJ1-1; no reliable D call. The V gene's germline CDR1 is MNHEY and CDR2 SVGAGI. CDR3 length: 16 residues. Trimming cost V 0 bases and J 7 bases, with 18 bases left between them. The CDR3 here is CASSYSAERSGFEAFF. CDR3 DNA: TGTGCCAGCAGTTACTCTGCGGAAAGGAGCGGATTTGAAGCTTTCTTT.

The chain recombines TRBV2 with TRBJ1-5; 8 bases line up with TRBD1. V shed 8 bases and J 3 bases; nucleotides not matched to a gene: 12. The CDR3 loop spans 16 amino acids. Per the germline V gene, CDR1 is SNHLY and CDR2 is FYNNEI. This chain's CDR3 is CASRAGGTGHNQPQHF. The DNA for the CDR3 is TGTGCCAGCCGCGCGGGAGGGACAGGTCACAATCAGCCCCAGCATTTT.

This clone was seen once. The V and J genes are TRBV5-6 and TRBJ2-1; D might be TRBD1 (7 bases). The CDR3 has 17 residues. Per the germline V gene, CDR1 is SGHDT and CDR2 is YYEEEE. Trimming removed 0 bases at V and 0 bases at J, with 13 bases between. The CDR3: CASSLEGRDSSYNEQFF. CDR3 bases: TGTGCCAGCAGCTTGGAAGGGCGGGACAGCTCCTACAATGAGCAGTTCTTC.

The V call is TRBV4-3, the J call TRBJ2-7, with D perhaps TRBD2 (6 bases). The germline V gene encodes CDR1 LGHNA and CDR2 YSLEER. The CDR3 spans 15 residues. V shed 1 base and J shed 3 bases, with 13 bases lying between them. The CDR3 nucleotides are TGCGCCAGCAGCCAAGTCAAGGAGGGGCGCTACGAGCAGTACTTC. Translated, it gives CASSQVKEGRYEQYF.

This clone was observed once. The CDR3 is CASSLLGLAYEQYF. The CDR3 DNA sequence: TGCGCCAGCAGCTTGCTGGGACTAGCCTACGAGCAGTACTTC. The chain has TRBV5-1 and TRBJ2-7; 8 positions agree with TRBD2. The length of the CDR3 is 14 residues. The germline CDR1 and CDR2 sequences are SGHRS and YFSETQ. Trimming removed 1 base from V and 2 bases from J; junction bases left unmatched: 2.

Concerning this clone itself: This sample also contains other DNA sequences that code for the same CDR3. This chain links TRBV11-2 with TRBJ2-7, with D perhaps matching TRBD1 (5 bases). Germline V gene sequence: CDR1 SGHAT, CDR2 FQNNGV. The CDR3 contains 15 residues. Trimming removed 2 bases at V and 4 bases at J, with 15 bases between. CDR3 sequence (DNA): TGTGCCAGCAGCTTATTTCTGCAGGGAACTTACGAGCAGTACTTC. Translating it yields CASSLFLQGTYEQYF.

The chain employs TRBV19 and TRBJ2-5, with D perhaps TRBD2 (5 bases). With 5 bases removed from V and 3 bases from J, the gap between germline ends came to 16 bases. Germline loops: CDR1 LNHDA, CDR2 SQIVND (reference sequence). This CDR3 is built from 15 residues. In DNA, the CDR3 is TGTGCCAGTAGTGGGAATCGGGCCGGGGAAGAGACCCAGTACTTC. This sequence encodes CASSGNRAGEETQYF.

This clone was observed a handful of times. The chain carries TRBV7-2 and TRBJ2-5; 9 positions match TRBD2. V was pared by 5 bases and J by 3 bases, with 13 bases of the junction left unmatched. CDR1 SGHTA and CDR2 FQGNSA come from the germline V gene. This CDR3 is built from 17 residues. Written as DNA, the CDR3 is TGTGCCAGCAGCCCACCCCCGCGACTAGCGGAAAAAGAGACCCAGTACTTC. Translating it yields CASSPPPRLAEKETQYF.

This chain connects TRBV5-6 to TRBJ1-3, with D possibly being TRBD1 (5 bases). This CDR3 comprises 18 residues. Germline lookup yields CDR1 SGHDT and CDR2 YYEEEE. V lost 4 bases to trimming and J lost 5 bases, with 25 bases between them. CDR3 sequence: CASSHLQGLDKRRNTIYF. CDR3 in DNA: TGTGCCAGCAGCCACCTCCAGGGACTCGATAAGCGGCGAAACACCATATATTTT.

The chain is built from TRBV2 and TRBJ2-3; 12 bases agree with TRBD1. Per germline, CDR1 SNHLY and CDR2 FYNNEI. Trimming took 1 base from V and 5 from J; bases not matched to a gene: 4. The CDR3 loop spans 16 amino acids. The CDR3 loop is CASSEGDRGHGDTQYF. The CDR3 region has the DNA TGTGCCAGCAGTGAAGGGGACAGGGGGCATGGAGATACGCAGTATTTT.

The V call is TRBV6-5, the J call TRBJ1-1; perhaps TRBD1 as D (5 bases). The CDR3 runs to 14 residues. V was pared by 7 bases and J by 1 base, with 13 bases between. The germline CDR1 and CDR2 sequences are MNHEY and SVGAGI. The CDR3 DNA is TGTGCCAGCACCGATCGCAGGGAGAACACTGAAGCTTTCTTT. Translating gives CASTDRRENTEAFF.

The rearrangement joins TRBV28 to TRBJ2-7; 7 bases are shared with TRBD2. This CDR3 spans 15 amino acids. With V trimmed by 5 bases and J by 2 bases, 9 bases remained unmatched. CDR1 is MDHEN, CDR2 SYDVKM, per germline. The CDR3 region has the DNA TGTGCCAGCAGTGCTGTTCGACTAGCCCCCTACGAGCAGTACTTC. It is translated as CASSAVRLAPYEQYF.